The rows below give T cell receptor beta chains drawn from one sample of a study of cytomegalovirus exposure and HLA in healthy donors. Method: immunoSEQ multiplex PCR; TCRdb's copy keeps in-frame clones and lacks some. The sample carries roughly 130,000 clones, 86% recorded once. Sequenced: PBMCs. Receptors originate from a man aged 18 to 35 in good health and CMV-seronegative. CDR3s include the opening cysteine and the closing phenylalanine or tryptophan. The order of the fields is clone size, V gene, D gene, J gene, CDR3 protein, CDR3 DNA. A D gene is named only where the DNA matches it firmly. Clone size appears in some rows only: once, few, many, or a class for an expanded clone.

size: NA; V: TRBV6-5; D: NA; J: TRBJ2-7; CDR3: CASSYSRGGYEQYF; DNA: TGTGCCAGCAGTTACTCGCGAGGAGGGTACGAGCAGTACTTC
size: NA; V: TRBV5-5; D: NA; J: TRBJ1-1; CDR3: CASSLARLTEAFF; DNA: TGTGCCAGCAGCTTGGCCCGTTTAACTGAAGCTTTCTTT
size: NA; V: TRBV9; D: TRBD1; J: TRBJ2-1; CDR3: CASRETGGIYNEQFF; DNA: TGTGCCAGCAGGGAGACAGGGGGCATCTACAATGAGCAGTTCTTC
size: NA; V: TRBV10-3; D: TRBD1; J: TRBJ2-7; CDR3: CAISEGDRGSYEQYF; DNA: TGTGCCATCAGTGAGGGGGACAGGGGCTCCTACGAGCAGTACTTC
size: NA; V: TRBV19; D: TRBD2; J: TRBJ2-7; CDR3: CASSTIRGAGDNEQYF; DNA: TGTGCCAGTAGTACCATTCGTGGGGCGGGAGATAACGAGCAGTACTTC
size: NA; V: TRBV27; D: NA; J: TRBJ2-6; CDR3: CASRLIGVSNSGANVLTF; DNA: TGTGCCAGCAGACTAATCGGGGTTTCGAACTCTGGGGCCAACGTCCTGACTTTC
size: NA; V: TRBV4-2; D: NA; J: TRBJ1-5; CDR3: CASSQDGQINQPQHF; DNA: TGTGCCAGCAGCCAAGATGGTCAGATCAATCAGCCCCAGCATTTT
size: NA; V: TRBV25-1; D: TRBD2; J: TRBJ2-1; CDR3: CASTPTGTSGSSYNEQFF; DNA: TGTGCCAGCACCCCCACCGGGACTAGCGGGAGCTCCTACAATGAGCAGTTCTTC
size: NA; V: TRBV10-3; D: NA; J: TRBJ1-1; CDR3: CAVSGRPNTEAFF; DNA: TGTGCCGTATCCGGGAGACCGAACACTGAAGCTTTCTTT
size: NA; V: TRBV6-5; D: TRBD1; J: TRBJ2-7; CDR3: CASQGQGSYEQYF; DNA: TGTGCCAGCCAGGGACAGGGGTCCTACGAGCAGTACTTC
size: NA; V: TRBV27; D: TRBD1; J: TRBJ1-1; CDR3: CASGLDRGLEDTEAFF; DNA: TGTGCCAGCGGTTTGGACAGGGGGCTGGAGGACACTGAAGCTTTCTTT
size: NA; V: TRBV10-3; D: NA; J: TRBJ2-3; CDR3: CAISTETDTQYF; DNA: TGTGCCATCAGTACAGAGACAGATACGCAGTATTTT
size: NA; V: TRBV19; D: NA; J: TRBJ2-4; CDR3: CASSAGTRENIQYF; DNA: TGTGCCAGTAGTGCCGGGACTCGGGAAAACATTCAGTACTTC
size: NA; V: TRBV30; D: NA; J: TRBJ1-1; CDR3: CAWSDESVSEAFF; DNA: TGTGCCTGGAGTGATGAGTCGGTTTCTGAAGCTTTCTTT
size: NA; V: TRBV5-1; D: NA; J: TRBJ2-5; CDR3: CASSRSREETQYF; DNA: TGCGCCAGCAGCAGGTCCAGGGAAGAGACCCAGTACTTC
size: NA; V: TRBV11-1; D: TRBD1; J: TRBJ1-1; CDR3: CASSLWDRVGTEAFF; DNA: TGTGCCAGCAGCTTGTGGGACAGGGTTGGCACTGAAGCTTTCTTT
size: many; V: TRBV19; D: NA; J: TRBJ2-7; CDR3: CASNPDYQSGEQYF; DNA: TGTGCCAGTAACCCGGACTACCAGTCGGGGGAGCAGTACTTC
size: once; V: TRBV11-2; D: TRBD1; J: TRBJ1-6; CDR3: CASSPDRGNSPLHF; DNA: TGTGCCAGCAGTCCGGACAGGGGTAATTCACCCCTCCACTTT
size: NA; V: TRBV6-5; D: TRBD1; J: TRBJ1-1; CDR3: CASSNAGTGLPEAFF; DNA: TGTGCCAGCAGTAATGCCGGGACAGGGTTACCTGAAGCTTTCTTT
size: NA; V: TRBV4-3; D: TRBD2; J: TRBJ2-7; CDR3: CASSQETPVGTSGYYEQYF; DNA: TGCGCCAGCAGCCAAGAAACCCCCGTAGGGACTAGCGGATACTACGAGCAGTACTTC
size: NA; V: TRBV5-6; D: TRBD1; J: TRBJ2-6; CDR3: CASSLYRGTGANVLTF; DNA: TGTGCCAGCAGCCTATACAGGGGGACTGGGGCCAACGTCCTGACTTTC
size: NA; V: TRBV6-1; D: NA; J: TRBJ1-2; CDR3: CASRSDSYGYTF; DNA: TGTGCCAGCAGGAGCGACAGCTATGGCTACACCTTC
size: NA; V: TRBV6-5; D: TRBD2; J: TRBJ2-3; CDR3: CASSSMAGVTDTQYF; DNA: TGTGCCAGCAGTTCCATGGCGGGGGTCACAGATACGCAGTATTTT
size: NA; V: TRBV10-3; D: TRBD1; J: TRBJ1-1; CDR3: CAISESGGPEAFF; DNA: TGTGCCATCAGTGAGTCAGGGGGCCCTGAAGCTTTCTTT
size: NA; V: TRBV7-2; D: TRBD2; J: TRBJ2-7; CDR3: CASSFGGLSLEQYF; DNA: TGTGCCAGCAGCTTTGGGGGACTAAGTTTGGAGCAGTACTTC
size: NA; V: TRBV7-8; D: TRBD1; J: TRBJ2-3; CDR3: CASSSIRAGGPDTQYF; DNA: TGTGCCAGCAGCTCCATTCGGGCAGGGGGCCCAGATACGCAGTATTTT
size: NA; V: TRBV28; D: TRBD2; J: TRBJ2-1; CDR3: CASRVPGLGYNEQFF; DNA: TGTGCCAGCAGGGTCCCGGGACTAGGTTACAATGAGCAGTTCTTC
size: NA; V: TRBV18; D: NA; J: TRBJ1-2; CDR3: CASSPFEGFGYTF; DNA: TGTGCCAGCTCACCGTTCGAGGGTTTTGGCTACACCTTC